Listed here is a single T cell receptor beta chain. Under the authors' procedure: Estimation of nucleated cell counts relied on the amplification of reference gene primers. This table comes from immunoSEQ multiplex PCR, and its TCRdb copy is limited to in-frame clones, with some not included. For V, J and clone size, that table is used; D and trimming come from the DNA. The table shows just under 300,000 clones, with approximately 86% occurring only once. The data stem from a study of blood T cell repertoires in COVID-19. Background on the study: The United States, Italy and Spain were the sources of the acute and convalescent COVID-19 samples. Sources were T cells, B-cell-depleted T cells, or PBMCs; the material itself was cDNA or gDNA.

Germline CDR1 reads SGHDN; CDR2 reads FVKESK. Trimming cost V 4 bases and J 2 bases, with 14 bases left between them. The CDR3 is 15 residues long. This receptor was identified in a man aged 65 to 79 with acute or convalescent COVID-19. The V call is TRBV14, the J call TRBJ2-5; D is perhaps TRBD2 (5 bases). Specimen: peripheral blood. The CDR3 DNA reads TGTGCCAGCAGCCCTGGGGTACGAGGGCAAGAGACCCAGTACTTC. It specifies CASSPGVRGQETQYF.